The sequence of this T cell receptor beta chain was determined in a study of cytomegalovirus exposure and HLA in healthy donors. Trimming took off 6 bases at V and 8 bases at J, with 13 bases between the two ends. Germline loops: CDR1 LNHDA, CDR2 SQIVND (reference sequence). This CDR3 spans 12 amino acids. The PCR employed 60 Vbeta primers together with 13 Jbeta primers. Assay used: immunoSEQ multiplex PCR; TCRdb lists only in-frame clones, some missing. The sample contains 50,000 to 65,000 clones, about 73% of which appear only once. The chain has TRBV19 and TRBJ1-2, with D possibly being TRBD1 (5 bases). What was sequenced was PBMCs. The source of this sequence is a man between 18 and 35 years old in good health and CMV-seronegative. CDR3 in DNA: TGTGCCAGTAGGGGGACTCTAGGAGGCTACACCTTC. Amino acid sequence: CASRGTLGGYTF.